One and the same sample provided the 19 T cell receptor beta chains below, sequenced in a study of cytomegalovirus exposure and HLA in healthy donors. 60 Vbeta and 13 Jbeta primers were used in PCR. The data were produced by immunoSEQ multiplex PCR, yet TCRdb's version contains in-frame clones alone and is incomplete. The sample has 100,000 to 150,000 clones; approximately 75% are singletons. The specimen sequenced was PBMCs. The receptors here all came from a woman aged 40-49 years in good health and CMV-seropositive.

The V gene is TRBV6-5, the J gene TRBJ2-5; 11 nucleotides line up with TRBD2. With V trimmed by 4 bases and J by 4 bases, 5 bases remained unmatched. CDR1 and CDR2 from the germline V gene are MNHEY and SVGAGI. The CDR3 is 15 amino acids. The CDR3 nucleotides are TGTGCCAGCAGTTTGGGACTAGCGGCTGGAGAGACCCAGTACTTC. Translation: CASSLGLAAGETQYF.

This clone was found a few times. The genes are TRBV2 and TRBJ2-1; TRBD2 agrees at 14 bases. The length of the CDR3 is 14 residues. V gave up 6 bases and J gave up 12 bases; unmatched junction bases: 7. Germline lookup yields CDR1 SNHLY and CDR2 FYNNEI. The DNA of the CDR3 is TGTGCCAGCAGACAGACTAGCGGGAGGGCCGCGCAGTTCTTC. This encodes CASRQTSGRAAQFF.

With regard to this clone: A read error may account for a junction end that differs from germline. The chain recombines TRBV7-9 with TRBJ2-7; D not resolved. Germline V gene sequence: CDR1 SEHNR, CDR2 FQNEAQ (reference sequence). This CDR3 is built from 15 residues. The DNA of the CDR3 is TGTGCCAGCAGCCCGAAGTCCCGGTACTCCGACGAGCAGTACTTC. It yields the protein CASSPKSRYSDEQYF.

This clone was detected once. CDR3 sequence: CASSPWAMGTYEQYF. The CDR3 region has the DNA TGTGCCAGCAGTCCCTGGGCTATGGGTACCTACGAGCAGTACTTC. The gene calls are TRBV27 and TRBJ2-7; D is uncertain. The V end was cut by 5 bases, the J end by 2 bases, with 16 bases between. Germline V gene data show CDR1 as MNHEY and CDR2 as SMNVEV (reference sequence). The CDR3 runs 15 residues.

The chain is built from TRBV7-8 and TRBJ2-6, with 7 nucleotides matching TRBD1. CDR1 and CDR2 (germline): SGHVS, FQNEAQ. Trimming at V came to 5 bases and at J to 4 bases, leaving 8 bases not matched to a gene. This CDR3 comprises 16 residues. CDR3 loop: CASSQKGAEGANVLTF. In DNA form, the CDR3 reads TGTGCCAGCAGCCAAAAGGGGGCGGAGGGGGCCAACGTCCTGACTTTC.

This clone was counted between two and nine times. The CDR3 region is CASSLGAGGGYEAFF. The CDR3 DNA reads TGCGCCAGCAGCTTGGGGGCAGGGGGTGGTTATGAAGCTTTCTTT. The rearrangement links TRBV5-1 to TRBJ1-1; TRBD1 agrees at 7 bases. The V gene's germline CDR1 is SGHRS and CDR2 YFSETQ. There are 15 residues in the CDR3. V lost 0 bases, J lost 7 bases, and 9 bases stayed unmatched.

The chain links TRBV5-4 to TRBJ1-2; TRBD1 might be the D (6 bases). Germline V gives CDR1 SGHNT, CDR2 YYREEE (reference sequence). With 0 bases removed from V and 3 bases from J, the gap between germline ends came to 15 bases. CDR3 length: 16 amino acids. The CDR3 DNA sequence: TGTGCCAGCAGCTTGGGGACAGCTGGGGGGGACTATGGCTACACCTTC. Translated, it gives CASSLGTAGGDYGYTF.

This chain uses TRBV10-3 with TRBJ2-1, with TRBD2 matching over 10 bases. Germline loops: CDR1 ENHRY, CDR2 SYGVKD. This CDR3 has 16 amino acids. J was trimmed by 1 base and V by 3 bases; bases with no gene match: 3. The CDR3 here is CAISESGGGSYNEQFF. The CDR3 DNA follows: TGTGCCATCAGTGAAAGCGGGGGGGGGTCCTACAATGAGCAGTTCTTC.

A single count supports this clone. The chain carries TRBV18 and TRBJ2-5; D might be TRBD1 (6 bases). The germline V and J ends were trimmed by 3 bases and 4 bases, with 15 bases remaining between them. This CDR3 region has 15 residues. CDR1 KGHSH and CDR2 LQKENI come from the germline V gene. CDR3 sequence: CASSPTTGARETQYF. The CDR3 DNA reads as TGTGCCAGCTCACCCACGACAGGTGCACGAGAGACCCAGTACTTC.

This clone was seen a single time. The chain employs TRBV29-1 and TRBJ2-3; D unresolved. The V gene lost 0 bases and the J gene lost 0 bases, with 7 bases spanning the gap. The CDR3 has 14 residues. CDR1 and CDR2 (germline): SQVTM, ANQGSEA. The CDR3 here is CSVEELTSTDTQYF. CDR3 DNA: TGCAGCGTTGAAGAACTGACTAGCACAGATACGCAGTATTTT.

V usage is TRBV5-1 and J usage is TRBJ2-3; D gene uncertain. V lost 0 bases, J lost 0 bases, and 8 bases lay in between. The germline gives CDR1 SGHRS, CDR2 YFSETQ. The CDR3 loop spans 15 amino acids. CDR3 sequence (DNA): TGCGCCAGCAGCTTGGAAGCAGGTAGCACAGATACGCAGTATTTT. Translating it yields CASSLEAGSTDTQYF.

The rearrangement joins TRBV5-6 to TRBJ1-3; D gene unclear. The CDR3 spans 13 residues. From germline, CDR1 is SGHDT and CDR2 YYEEEE. The ends were cut back, 1 base at V and 2 bases at J, with 4 bases in the middle. For the CDR3, the DNA is TGTGCCAGCAGCTTGACAGCTGGAAACACCATATATTTT. It is translated as CASSLTAGNTIYF.

This clone was counted between two and nine times. The rearrangement links TRBV2 to TRBJ2-5, with D maybe TRBD2 (6 bases). The germline V gene encodes CDR1 SNHLY and CDR2 FYNNEI. V was trimmed by 5 bases and J by 1 base, leaving 8 bases between them. The CDR3 runs to 13 residues. The CDR3 region is CASSKEGQETQYF. The CDR3 DNA reads TGTGCCAGCAGTAAGGAGGGCCAAGAGACCCAGTACTTC.

The rearrangement joins TRBV2 to TRBJ2-7; the match to TRBD1 covers 8 bases. The CDR3 runs to 14 residues. Germline CDR1 reads SNHLY; CDR2 reads FYNNEI. J was trimmed by 2 bases and V by 7 bases; bases with no gene match: 7. CDR3 residues: CASMPTGGPYEQYF. CDR3 in DNA: TGTGCCAGCATGCCCACAGGGGGACCCTACGAGCAGTACTTC.

This clone was seen once. The chain uses TRBV13 and TRBJ2-7, with 11 bases identical to TRBD1. This CDR3 region has 14 residues. V lost 3 bases, J lost 2 bases, and 0 bases stayed unmatched. From germline, CDR1 is PRHDT and CDR2 FYEKMQ (reference sequence). The CDR3, as DNA: TGTGCCAGCAGCTTGGGACAGGGGGCCTACGAGCAGTACTTC. Translation gives CASSLGQGAYEQYF.

This clone was seen only a few times. CDR3 DNA: TGTGCCAGCCCCGACAGATCAGAAGCTTTCTTT. Translation: CASPDRSEAFF. This chain links TRBV6-1 with TRBJ1-1; tentatively, D is TRBD1 (5 bases). The CDR3 is 11 amino acids. V was clipped by 8 bases and J by 8 bases, with 12 bases between them. Germline V CDR1 and CDR2: MNHNS, SASEGT.

The V and J genes are TRBV19 and TRBJ2-7, with TRBD2 matching 7 bases. V shed 5 bases, J shed 3 bases, and the junction held 16 bases outside the gene matches. Germline V lookup: CDR1 LNHDA, CDR2 SQIVND (reference sequence). The CDR3 has 17 amino acids. DNA for the CDR3: TGTGCCAGTAGTGGGGGGGGACTCGCTTCAAATTACTACGAGCAGTACTTC. Protein: CASSGGGLASNYYEQYF.

CDR3 bases: TGTGCCGCGCAGGCAGGGGGAGGAGAAAAACTGTTTTTT. Translated, it gives CAAQAGGGEKLFF. The V gene is TRBV19, the J gene TRBJ1-4; 7 bases line up with TRBD1. Looked up from germline, CDR1 is LNHDA and CDR2 is SQIVND (reference sequence). V lost 11 bases, J lost 8 bases, and 11 bases stayed unmatched. The CDR3 loop spans 13 amino acids.

About this clone: The germline gene is not matched at one end of the junction; a read error may be the cause. The chain uses TRBV7-7 and TRBJ2-7; TRBD1 matches at 10 bases. Germline CDR1 SSHAT, CDR2 FNYEAQ (reference sequence). CDR3 length equals 13 residues. CDR3 bases: TGTGCTAGCAGCCCAAGACAGGGGGCTGAGCAGTACTTC. Its translation: CASSPRQGAEQYF.